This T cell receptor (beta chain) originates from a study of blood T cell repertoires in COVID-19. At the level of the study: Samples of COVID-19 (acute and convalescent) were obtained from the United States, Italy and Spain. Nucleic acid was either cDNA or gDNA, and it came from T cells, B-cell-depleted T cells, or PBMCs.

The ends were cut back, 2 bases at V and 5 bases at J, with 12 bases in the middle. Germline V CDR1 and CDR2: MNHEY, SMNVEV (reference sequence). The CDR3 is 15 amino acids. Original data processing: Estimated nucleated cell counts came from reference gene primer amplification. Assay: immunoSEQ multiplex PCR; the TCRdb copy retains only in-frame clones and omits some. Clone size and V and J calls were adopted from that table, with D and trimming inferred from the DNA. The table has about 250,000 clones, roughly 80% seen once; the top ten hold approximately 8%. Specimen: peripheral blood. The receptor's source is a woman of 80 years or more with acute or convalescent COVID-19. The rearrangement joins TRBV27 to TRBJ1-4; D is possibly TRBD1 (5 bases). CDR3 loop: CASSLASGPNEKLFF. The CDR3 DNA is TGTGCCAGCAGTTTAGCGTCAGGGCCGAATGAAAAACTGTTTTTT.